This T cell receptor (beta chain) was observed in a study of cytomegalovirus exposure and HLA in healthy donors. Overall study context: The 100 million to 120 million unique TCR beta sequences, from about 179 million T cells, were found by an earlier analysis. The study's findings and limits: Roughly even sequencing depth across donors was the assumption behind the presence/absence analyses. Cytomegalovirus association was assigned to about 150 TCR beta chains. CMV antigen specificity was confirmed in vitro for a few CMV-associated chains.

Primers included in the PCR were 60 Vbeta and 13 Jbeta primers. The data were produced by immunoSEQ multiplex PCR, yet TCRdb's version contains in-frame clones alone and is incomplete. The sample includes roughly 100,000 clones, roughly three quarters of them seen just once. The CDR3 is 12 amino acids. Germline CDR1 and CDR2: MNHNS and SASEGT. About this clone: The antigen remains unidentified.

Sequenced sample: PBMCs. The chain joins TRBV6-1 to TRBJ2-7; 8 bases align to TRBD1. The TCR was taken from a woman aged 40-49 years in good health and CMV-seronegative. CDR3 sequence reads: CESETGDYEQYF. The CDR3 DNA reads as TGTGAGTCCGAGACAGGGGACTACGAGCAGTACTTC.